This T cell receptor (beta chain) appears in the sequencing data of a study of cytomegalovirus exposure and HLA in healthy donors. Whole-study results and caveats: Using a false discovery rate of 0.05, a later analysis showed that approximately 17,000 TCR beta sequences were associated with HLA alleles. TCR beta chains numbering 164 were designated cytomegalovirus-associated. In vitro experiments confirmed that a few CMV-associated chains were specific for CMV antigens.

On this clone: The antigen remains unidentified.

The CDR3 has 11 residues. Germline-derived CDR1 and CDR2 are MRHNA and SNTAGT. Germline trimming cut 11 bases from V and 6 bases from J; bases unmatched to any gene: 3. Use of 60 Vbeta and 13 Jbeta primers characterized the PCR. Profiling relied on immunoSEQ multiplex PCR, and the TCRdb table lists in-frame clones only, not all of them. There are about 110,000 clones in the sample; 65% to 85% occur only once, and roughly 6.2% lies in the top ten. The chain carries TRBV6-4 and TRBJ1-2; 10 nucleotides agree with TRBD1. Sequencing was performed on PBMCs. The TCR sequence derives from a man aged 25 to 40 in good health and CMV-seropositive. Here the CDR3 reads CAAGTGDGYTF. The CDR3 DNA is TGTGCCGCCGGGACAGGGGATGGCTACACCTTC.